The TCR beta chain under discussion was sequenced for a study of cytomegalovirus exposure and HLA in healthy donors. Overall study results and limits: Reports showed the classifier diagnosing cytomegalovirus status with high specificity and sensitivity.

V shed 5 bases and J 10 bases; nucleotides not matched to a gene: 9. This CDR3 comprises 15 residues. CDR1 SGHAT and CDR2 FQNNGV come from the germline V gene. Note on this clone: The antigen is unknown.

Use of 60 Vbeta and 13 Jbeta primers characterized the PCR. The repertoire was sequenced with immunoSEQ multiplex PCR; TCRdb's copy has only in-frame clones and lacks some. The table records 100,000 or so clones, roughly four fifths of them present only once. The TCR comes from a woman in her forties in good health and CMV-seropositive. This chain connects TRBV11-2 to TRBJ1-4; 11 bases map to TRBD1. The sample consisted of PBMCs. The CDR3 nucleotides are TGTGCCAGCAGCACCCCCCGGGACAGGGGGGGAAAACTGTTTTTT. Its translation is CASSTPRDRGGKLFF.